This entry concerns a single T cell receptor (beta chain). What it binds is unknown. The authors made the TRB cDNA libraries by 5' RACE using UMI labels. TCRdb reprocessed the 5' RACE reads and stores each CDR3 protein as one record, lacking DNA. This repertoire comprises some 110,000 distinct CDR3 sequences; its ten largest clones make up 0.3% to 0.45%. There are 14 residues in the CDR3. In germline, CDR1 is SQVTM, CDR2 ANQGSEA. This specimen belongs to a study of CXCR3-negative and CXCR3-positive naive CD8 T cells. Findings and caveats of the study: Greater hydrophobicity was found in TRB CDR3s of CXCR3-positive naive cells than of CXCR3-negative naive cells. Memory cells showed distinct TRBV-TRBJ patterns, while the two naive subsets matched. Freshly isolated PBMCs were used in most assays, given partial CXCR3 loss after freezing.

V usage is TRBV29-1 and J usage is TRBJ2-7; TCRdb's assignment of TRBD2 cannot be checked, as there is no DNA. This receptor was taken from a human donor in good health. Some clones in this sample may be carry-over from other donors' samples. Input material: naive CXCR3+ CD8+ T cells from blood. Subset specified: CD45RO-CCR7+CD27+CD95- naive CD8+ T cells expressing CXCR3 (TNR3+). CDR3 protein: CSVVAGEILYEQYF.